The entry below describes one T cell receptor (beta chain). Its antigen is currently unknown. This sample stems from a study of chemoradiotherapy in HPV16-positive cancers. On the study more broadly: Candidate HPV-specific T-cell clones and common TCR motifs came from functional assays in a couple of HPV16-positive patients.

The protocol was immunoSEQ multiplex PCR, while the TCRdb copy is restricted to in-frame clones and leaves out a portion. The sample lists 4,000 to 6,000 clones, 86% seen once, with roughly 4.7% in the top ten. Overall study findings and caveats: Functional assays defining HPV-specific T cells used only two HPV16-positive patients. Candidate HPV-specific clones and E7-related TCR motifs grew in tumor during treatment.

Repertoires were sampled repeatedly during chemoradiotherapy. Source: tumor tissue, taken from a patient who underwent chemoradiotherapy. This TCR came from a human donor with HPV-associated anogenital cancer.

In nucleotides, the CDR3 is TGTGCCAGCAGCAGAGACAGGGAGCGGCGAGAGACCCAGTACTTC. It codes for CASSRDRERRETQYF. This chain uses TRBV7-2 with TRBJ2-5; 7 bases are shared with TRBD1. From germline, CDR1 is SGHTA and CDR2 FQGNSA. The CDR3 contains 15 residues. The J segment lost 4 bases and the V segment lost 5 bases, leaving 10 bases of the junction unmatched.